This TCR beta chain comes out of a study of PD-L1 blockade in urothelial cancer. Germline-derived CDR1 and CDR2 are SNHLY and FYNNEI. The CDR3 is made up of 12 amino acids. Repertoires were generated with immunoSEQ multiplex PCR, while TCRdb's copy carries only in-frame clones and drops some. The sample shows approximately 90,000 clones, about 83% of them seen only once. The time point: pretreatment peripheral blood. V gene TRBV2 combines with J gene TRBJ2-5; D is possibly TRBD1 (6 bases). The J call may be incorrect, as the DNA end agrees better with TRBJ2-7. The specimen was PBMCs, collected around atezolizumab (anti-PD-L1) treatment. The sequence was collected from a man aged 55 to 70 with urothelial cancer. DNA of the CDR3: TGTGCCAGCAGTAGGACAGCCTACGAGCAGTACTTC. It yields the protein CASSRTAYEQYF.